Listed below are T cell receptor beta chains from one sample, sequenced in a study of T-cell reconstitution after alpha-beta-depleted transplantation in children. In TCRdb, the PCR reads were re-called with MiXCR into one record per CDR3 protein. The profile shows 440,000 or so distinct CDR3 sequences, over 40% of them singletons. The starting material was PBMCs, obtained before TCRalphabeta/CD19-depleted stem cell transplant. These receptors were obtained from a girl aged 2-10 years with aplastic anemia, due to receive a stem cell transplant. CDR3s include the opening cysteine and the closing phenylalanine or tryptophan. The D gene is left open where the match is weak. Clone size is stated in some rows and not others, as once, few, many or a class when expanded.

V gene	J gene	D gene	clone size	CDR3 protein	CDR3 DNA
TRBV20-1	TRBJ2-5	-	-	CSARALQRDQETQYF	TGCAGTGCTAGAGCCCTCCAGCGGGACCAAGAGACCCAGTACTTC
TRBV28	TRBJ2-7	-	-	CASSPPERLYEQYF	TGTGCCAGCAGTCCCCCAGAGCGGCTCTACGAGCAGTACTTC
TRBV29-1	TRBJ2-5	TRBD1	-	CSVEDLPQDRGRETQYF	TGCAGCGTTGAAGATCTTCCTCAGGACAGGGGGCGGGAGACCCAGTACTTC
TRBV4-1	TRBJ2-1	TRBD1	few	CASSQDRTGLISYNEQFF	TGCGCCAGCAGCCAAGACCGGACAGGACTGATCTCCTACAATGAGCAGTTCTTC
TRBV4-1	TRBJ2-7	TRBD1	-	CASSQPGQPYYEQYF	TGCGCCAGCAGCCAACCGGGACAGCCTTACTACGAGCAGTACTTC
TRBV6-2/TRBV6-3	TRBJ2-2	-	-	CASSYSRPRNTGELFF	TGTGCCAGCAGTTACTCGCGACCTAGGAACACCGGGGAGCTGTTTTTT
TRBV5-1	TRBJ2-3	-	-	CASSLSLTSPTDTQYF	TGCGCCAGCAGCTTGTCCCTGACCAGCCCCACAGATACGCAGTATTTT
TRBV20-1	TRBJ2-1	TRBD2	once	CSPGEREGYNEQFF	TGCAGTCCCGGGGAGCGGGAGGGGTACAATGAGCAGTTCTTC
TRBV4-3	TRBJ2-1	TRBD1	few	CASSAGTGGGNEQFF	TGCGCCAGCAGCGCCGGGACAGGGGGGGGAAATGAGCAGTTCTTC
TRBV5-5	TRBJ2-7	-	-	CASSFDQGFYEQYF	TGTGCCAGCAGCTTCGACCAGGGCTTCTACGAGCAGTACTTC
TRBV4-2	TRBJ2-3	-	-	CASSQALDNTQYF	TGTGCCAGCAGCCAAGCTCTGGATAATACGCAGTATTTT
TRBV2	TRBJ2-1	-	-	CAGSLGGDYNEQFF	TGTGCCGGTTCCCTGGGCGGGGATTACAATGAGCAGTTCTTC
TRBV20-1	TRBJ2-4	-	-	CSARGGKRPKNIQYF	TGCAGTGCTAGAGGCGGCAAGCGGCCCAAAAACATTCAGTACTTC
TRBV20-1	TRBJ2-5	TRBD2	many	CSAPSGGGSQYF	TGCAGTGCCCCTAGCGGCGGCGGGTCCCAGTACTTC
TRBV20-1	TRBJ2-7	TRBD2	-	CSARDSQRGVNYEQYF	TGCAGTGCTAGAGATTCCCAGCGGGGGGTAAACTACGAGCAGTACTTC
TRBV20-1	TRBJ2-3	-	-	CSASGPSTDTQYF	TGCAGTGCTAGCGGACCTAGCACAGATACGCAGTATTTT